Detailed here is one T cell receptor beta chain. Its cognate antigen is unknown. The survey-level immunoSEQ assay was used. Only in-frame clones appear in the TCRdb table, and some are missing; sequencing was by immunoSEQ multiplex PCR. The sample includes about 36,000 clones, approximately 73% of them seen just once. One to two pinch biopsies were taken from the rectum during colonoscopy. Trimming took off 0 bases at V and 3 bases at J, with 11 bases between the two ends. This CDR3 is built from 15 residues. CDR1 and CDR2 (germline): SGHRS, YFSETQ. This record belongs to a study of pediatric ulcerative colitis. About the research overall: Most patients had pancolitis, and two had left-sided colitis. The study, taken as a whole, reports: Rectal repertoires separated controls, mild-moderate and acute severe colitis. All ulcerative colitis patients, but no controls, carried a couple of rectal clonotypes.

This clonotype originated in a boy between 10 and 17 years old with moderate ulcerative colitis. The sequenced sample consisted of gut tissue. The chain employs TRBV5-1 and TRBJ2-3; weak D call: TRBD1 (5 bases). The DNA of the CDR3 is TGCGCCAGCAGCTTGGGTCAGGGTGGGACAGATACGCAGTATTTT. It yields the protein CASSLGQGGTDTQYF.